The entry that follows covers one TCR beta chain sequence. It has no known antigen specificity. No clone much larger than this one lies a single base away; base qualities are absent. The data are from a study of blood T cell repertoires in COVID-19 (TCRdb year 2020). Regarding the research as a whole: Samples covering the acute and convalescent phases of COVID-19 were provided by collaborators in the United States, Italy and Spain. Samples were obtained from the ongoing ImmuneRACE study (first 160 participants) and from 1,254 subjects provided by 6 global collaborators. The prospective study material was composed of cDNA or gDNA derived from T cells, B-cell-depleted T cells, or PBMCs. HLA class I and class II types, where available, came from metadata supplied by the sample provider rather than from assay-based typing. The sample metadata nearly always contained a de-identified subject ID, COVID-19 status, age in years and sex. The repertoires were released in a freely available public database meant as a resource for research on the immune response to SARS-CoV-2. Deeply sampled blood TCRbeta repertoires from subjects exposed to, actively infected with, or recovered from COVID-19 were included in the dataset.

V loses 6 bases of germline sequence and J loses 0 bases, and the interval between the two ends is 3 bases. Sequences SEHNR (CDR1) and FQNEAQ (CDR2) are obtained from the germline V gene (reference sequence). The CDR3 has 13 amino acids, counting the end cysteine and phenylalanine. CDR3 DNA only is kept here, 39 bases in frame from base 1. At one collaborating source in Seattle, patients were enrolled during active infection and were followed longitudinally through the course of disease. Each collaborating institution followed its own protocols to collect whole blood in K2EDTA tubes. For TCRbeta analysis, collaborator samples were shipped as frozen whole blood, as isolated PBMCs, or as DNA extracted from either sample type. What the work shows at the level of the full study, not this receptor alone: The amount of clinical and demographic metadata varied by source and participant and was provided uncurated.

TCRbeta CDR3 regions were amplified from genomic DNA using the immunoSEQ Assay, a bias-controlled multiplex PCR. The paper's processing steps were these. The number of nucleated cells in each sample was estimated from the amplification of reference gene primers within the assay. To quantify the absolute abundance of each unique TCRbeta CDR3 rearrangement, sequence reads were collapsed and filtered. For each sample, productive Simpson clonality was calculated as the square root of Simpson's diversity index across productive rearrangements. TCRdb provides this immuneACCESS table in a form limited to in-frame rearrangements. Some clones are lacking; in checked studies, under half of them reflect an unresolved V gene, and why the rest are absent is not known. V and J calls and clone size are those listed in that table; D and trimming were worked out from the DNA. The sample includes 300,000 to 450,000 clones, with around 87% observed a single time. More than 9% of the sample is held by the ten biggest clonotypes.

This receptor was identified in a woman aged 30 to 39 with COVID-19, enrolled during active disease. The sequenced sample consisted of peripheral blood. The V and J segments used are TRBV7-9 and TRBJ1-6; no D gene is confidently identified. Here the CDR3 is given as CASRSSYNSPLHF. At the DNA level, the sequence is TGTGCCAGCAGGAGCTCCTATAATTCACCCCTCCACTTT. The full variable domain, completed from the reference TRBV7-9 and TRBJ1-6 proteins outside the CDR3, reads DTGVSQNPRHKITKRGQNVTFRCDPISEHNRLYWYRQTLGQGPEFLTYFQNEAQLEKSRLLSDRFSAERPKGSFSTLEIQRTEQGDSAMYLCASRSSYNSPLHFGNGTRLTVT.